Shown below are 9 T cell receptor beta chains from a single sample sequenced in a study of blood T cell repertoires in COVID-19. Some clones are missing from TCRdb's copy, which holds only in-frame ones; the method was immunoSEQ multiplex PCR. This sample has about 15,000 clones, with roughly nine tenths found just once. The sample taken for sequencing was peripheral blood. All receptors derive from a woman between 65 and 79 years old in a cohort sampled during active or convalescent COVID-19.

CDR3 sequence (DNA): TGTGCCAGCAGTGAGACTAGCGGGGGGGCCGCGGATACGCAGTATTTT. This encodes CASSETSGGAADTQYF. V usage is TRBV28 and J usage is TRBJ2-3; the match to TRBD2 covers 14 bases. CDR1 is MDHEN and CDR2 is SYDVKM in the germline V gene. The CDR3 has 16 residues. Germline trimming cut 5 bases from V and 6 bases from J; bases unmatched to any gene: 7. Combining the CDR3 with reference TRBV28 and TRBJ2-3 gives the whole variable domain DVKVTQSSRYLVKRTGEKVFLECVQDMDHENMFWYRQDPGLGLRLIYFSYDVKMKEKGDIPEGYSVSREKKERFSLILESASTNQTSMYLCASSETSGGAADTQYFGPGTRLTVL.

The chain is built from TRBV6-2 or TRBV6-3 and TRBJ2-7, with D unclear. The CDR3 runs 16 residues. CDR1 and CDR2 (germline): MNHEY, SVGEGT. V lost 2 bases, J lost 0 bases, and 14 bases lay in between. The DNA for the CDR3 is TGTGCCAGCAGTTACATCAGGCCGGATTCCTCCTACGAGCAGTACTTC. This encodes CASSYIRPDSSYEQYF.

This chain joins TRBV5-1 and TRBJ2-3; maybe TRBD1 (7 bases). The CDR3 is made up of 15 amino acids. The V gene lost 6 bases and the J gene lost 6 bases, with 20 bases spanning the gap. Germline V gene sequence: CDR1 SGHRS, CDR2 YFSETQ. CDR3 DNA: TGCGCCAGCAACTCTCGACAGGGCGGGGCCGATACGCAGTATTTT. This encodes CASNSRQGGADTQYF.

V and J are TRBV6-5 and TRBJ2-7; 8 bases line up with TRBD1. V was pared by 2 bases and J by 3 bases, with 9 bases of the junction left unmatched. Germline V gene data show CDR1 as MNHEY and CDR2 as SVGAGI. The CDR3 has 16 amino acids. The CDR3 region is CASSYGPGTGGYEQYF. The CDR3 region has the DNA TGTGCCAGCAGTTACGGTCCCGGAACAGGGGGCTACGAGCAGTACTTC.

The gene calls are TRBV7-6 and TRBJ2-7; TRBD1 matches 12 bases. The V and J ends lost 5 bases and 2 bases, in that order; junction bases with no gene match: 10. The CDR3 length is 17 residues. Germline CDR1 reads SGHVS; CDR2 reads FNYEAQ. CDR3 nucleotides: TGTGCCAGCAGCCCCATCGGCGGGACAGGGGGCACCTACGAGCAGTACTTC. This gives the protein CASSPIGGTGGTYEQYF.

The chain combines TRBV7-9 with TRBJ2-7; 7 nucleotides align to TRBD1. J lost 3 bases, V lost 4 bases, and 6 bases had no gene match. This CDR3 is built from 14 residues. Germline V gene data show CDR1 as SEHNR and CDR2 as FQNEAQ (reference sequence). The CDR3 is CASSSDRIIYEQYF. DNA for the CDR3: TGTGCCAGCAGCTCGGACAGGATAATCTACGAGCAGTACTTC.

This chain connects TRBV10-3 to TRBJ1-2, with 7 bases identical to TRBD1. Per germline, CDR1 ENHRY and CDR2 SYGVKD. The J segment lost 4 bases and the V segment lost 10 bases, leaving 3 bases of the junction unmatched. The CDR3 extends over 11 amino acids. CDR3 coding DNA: TGTGCCACCGGGACAGCCTATGGCTACACCTTC. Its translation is CATGTAYGYTF.

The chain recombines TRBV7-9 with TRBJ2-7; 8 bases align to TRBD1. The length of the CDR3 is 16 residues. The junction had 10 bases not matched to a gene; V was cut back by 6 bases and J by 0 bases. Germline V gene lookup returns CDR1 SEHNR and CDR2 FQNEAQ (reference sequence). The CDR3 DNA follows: TGTGCCAGCAGAGCCATTGGGACAGGTGGCTCCTACGAGCAGTACTTC. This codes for CASRAIGTGGSYEQYF.

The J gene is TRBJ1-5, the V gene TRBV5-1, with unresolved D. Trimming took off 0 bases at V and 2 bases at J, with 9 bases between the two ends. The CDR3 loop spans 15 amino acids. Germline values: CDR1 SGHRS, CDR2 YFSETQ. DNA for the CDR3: TGCGCCAGCAGCTTGGACGGTCTAGGCAATCAGCCCCAGCATTTT. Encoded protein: CASSLDGLGNQPQHF.